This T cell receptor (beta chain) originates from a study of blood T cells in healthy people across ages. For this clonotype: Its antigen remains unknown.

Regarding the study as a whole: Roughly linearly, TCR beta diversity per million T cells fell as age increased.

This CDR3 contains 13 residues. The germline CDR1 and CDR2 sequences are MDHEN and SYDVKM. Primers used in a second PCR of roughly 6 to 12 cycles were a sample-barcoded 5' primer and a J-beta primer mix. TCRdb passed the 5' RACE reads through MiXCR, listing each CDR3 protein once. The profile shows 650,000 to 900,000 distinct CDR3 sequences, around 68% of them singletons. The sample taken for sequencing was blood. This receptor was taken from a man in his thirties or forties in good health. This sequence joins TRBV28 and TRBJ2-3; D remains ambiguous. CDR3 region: CALAGLSTDTQYF. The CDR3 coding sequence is TGTGCGTTGGCCGGGCTTAGCACAGATACGCAGTATTTT.